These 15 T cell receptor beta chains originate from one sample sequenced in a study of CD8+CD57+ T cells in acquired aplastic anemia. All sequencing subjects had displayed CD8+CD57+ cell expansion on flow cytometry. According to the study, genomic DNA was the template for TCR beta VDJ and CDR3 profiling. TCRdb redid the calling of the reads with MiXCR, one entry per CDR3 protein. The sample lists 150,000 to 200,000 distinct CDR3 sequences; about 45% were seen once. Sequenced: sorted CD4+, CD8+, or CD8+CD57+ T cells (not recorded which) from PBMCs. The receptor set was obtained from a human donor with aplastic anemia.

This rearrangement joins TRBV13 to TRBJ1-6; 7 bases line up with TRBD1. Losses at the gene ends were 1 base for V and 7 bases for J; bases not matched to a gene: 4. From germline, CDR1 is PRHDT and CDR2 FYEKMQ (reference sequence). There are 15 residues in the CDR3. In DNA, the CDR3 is TGTGCCAGCAGCTTAGAGGGACAGAGAAATTCACCCCTCCACTTT. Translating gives CASSLEGQRNSPLHF.

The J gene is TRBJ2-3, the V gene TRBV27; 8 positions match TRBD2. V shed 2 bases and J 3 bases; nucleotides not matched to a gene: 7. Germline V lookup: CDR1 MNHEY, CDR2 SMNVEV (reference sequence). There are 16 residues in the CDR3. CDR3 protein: CASSLERGLGTDTQYF. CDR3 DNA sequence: TGTGCCAGCAGTTTAGAGCGGGGGTTGGGGACAGATACGCAGTATTTT.

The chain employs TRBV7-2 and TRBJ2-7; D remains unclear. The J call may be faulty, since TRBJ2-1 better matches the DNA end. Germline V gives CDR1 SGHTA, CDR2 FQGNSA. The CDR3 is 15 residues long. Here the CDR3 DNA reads TGTGCCAGCAGCCCCGACCAGAGCTCCTACAATGAGCAGTTCTTC. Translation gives CASSPDQSSYNEQFF.

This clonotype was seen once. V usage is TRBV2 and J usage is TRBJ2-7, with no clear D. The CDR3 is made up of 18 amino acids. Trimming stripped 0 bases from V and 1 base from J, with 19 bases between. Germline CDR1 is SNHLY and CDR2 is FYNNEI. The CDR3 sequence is CASSEASWTDVGSYEQYF. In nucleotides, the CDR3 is TGTGCCAGCAGTGAAGCGAGCTGGACCGACGTGGGGTCCTACGAGCAGTACTTC.

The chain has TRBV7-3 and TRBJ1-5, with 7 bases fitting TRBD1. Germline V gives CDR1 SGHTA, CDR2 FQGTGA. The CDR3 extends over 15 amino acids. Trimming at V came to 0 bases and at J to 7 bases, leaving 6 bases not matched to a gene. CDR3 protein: CASSLTPGQPQPQHF. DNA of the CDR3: TGTGCCAGCAGCTTAACGCCGGGACAGCCACAGCCCCAGCATTTT.

CDR3 nucleotides: TGTGCCAGCAGTCCTAGCGGGGGCCCCACCGGGGAGCTGTTTTTT. This codes for CASSPSGGPTGELFF. The chain joins TRBV2 to TRBJ2-2; 10 nucleotides agree with TRBD2. Germline trimming cut 5 bases from V and 4 bases from J; bases unmatched to any gene: 4. From germline, CDR1 is SNHLY and CDR2 FYNNEI. This CDR3 region has 15 residues.

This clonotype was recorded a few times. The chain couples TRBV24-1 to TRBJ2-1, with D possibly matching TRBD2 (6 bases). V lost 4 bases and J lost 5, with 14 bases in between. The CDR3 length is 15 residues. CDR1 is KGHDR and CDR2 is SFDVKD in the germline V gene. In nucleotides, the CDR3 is TGTGCCACCAGTGACCCGGGAGCATCCGACAATGAGCAGTTCTTC. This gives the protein CATSDPGASDNEQFF.

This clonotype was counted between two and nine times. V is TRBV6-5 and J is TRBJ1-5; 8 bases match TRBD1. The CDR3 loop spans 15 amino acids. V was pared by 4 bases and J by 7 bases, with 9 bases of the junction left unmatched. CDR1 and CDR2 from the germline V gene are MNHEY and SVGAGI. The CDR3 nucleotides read TGTGCCAGCAGTTCCTCAGGGGGCGCCGGACAGCCCCAGCATTTT. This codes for CASSSSGGAGQPQHF.

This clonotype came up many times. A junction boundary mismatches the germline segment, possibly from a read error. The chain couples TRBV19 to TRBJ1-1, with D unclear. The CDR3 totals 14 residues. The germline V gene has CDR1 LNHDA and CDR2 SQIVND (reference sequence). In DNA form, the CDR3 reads TGTGCCAGTAGTCCCTCCAAGGGAACGACTGAAGCTGTCTTT. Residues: CASSPSKGTTEAVF. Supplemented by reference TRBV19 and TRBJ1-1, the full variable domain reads DGGITQSPKYLFRKEGQNVTLSCEQNLNHDAMYWYRQDPGQGLRLIYYSQIVNDFQKGDIAEGYSVSREKKESFPLTVTSAQKNPTAFYLCASSPSKGTTEAVFGQGTRLTVV.

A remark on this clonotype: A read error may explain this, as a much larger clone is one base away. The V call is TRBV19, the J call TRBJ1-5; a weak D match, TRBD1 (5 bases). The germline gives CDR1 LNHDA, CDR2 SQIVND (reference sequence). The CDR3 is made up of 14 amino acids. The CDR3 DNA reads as TGTGCCAGTAGTTTCCAGGGAAGCAATCAGTCCCAGCATTTT. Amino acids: CASSFQGSNQSQHF.

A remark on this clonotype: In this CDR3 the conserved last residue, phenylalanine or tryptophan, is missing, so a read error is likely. CDR3 DNA sequence: TGCAGTGCTATCGGACAGACGACCTACGAGCAGTACTTA. Its protein is CSAIGQTTYEQYL. The chain employs TRBV20-1 and TRBJ2-7, with a tentative D call TRBD1 (6 bases). CDR1 is DFQATT and CDR2 is SNEGSKA in the germline V gene (reference sequence). V was pared by 4 bases and J by 2 bases, with 12 bases between. This CDR3 spans 13 amino acids.

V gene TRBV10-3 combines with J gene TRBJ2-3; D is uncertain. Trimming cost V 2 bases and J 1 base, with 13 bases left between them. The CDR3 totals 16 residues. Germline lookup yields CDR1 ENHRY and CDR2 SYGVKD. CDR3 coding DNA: TGTGCCATCAGTGAGCCTGGAGCGAGCGGCACAGATACGCAGTATTTT. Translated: CAISEPGASGTDTQYF.

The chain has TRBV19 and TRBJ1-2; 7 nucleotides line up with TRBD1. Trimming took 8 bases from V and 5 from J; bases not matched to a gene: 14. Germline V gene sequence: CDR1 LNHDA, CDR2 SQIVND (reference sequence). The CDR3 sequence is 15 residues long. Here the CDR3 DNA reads TGTGCCAGTGCTAGTAGCCAGGGGGGGACGTATGGCTACACCTTC. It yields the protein CASASSQGGTYGYTF.

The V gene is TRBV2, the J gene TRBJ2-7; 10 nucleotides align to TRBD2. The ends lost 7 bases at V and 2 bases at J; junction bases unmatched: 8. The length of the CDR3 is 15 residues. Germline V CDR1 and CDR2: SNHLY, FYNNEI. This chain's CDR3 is CASTPGGLATYEQYF. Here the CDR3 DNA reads TGTGCCAGCACTCCTGGGGGACTAGCGACCTACGAGCAGTACTTC.

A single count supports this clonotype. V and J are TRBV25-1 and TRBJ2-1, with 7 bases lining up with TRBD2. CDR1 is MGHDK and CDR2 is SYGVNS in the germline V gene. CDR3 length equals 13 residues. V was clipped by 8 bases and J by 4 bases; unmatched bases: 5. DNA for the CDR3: TGTGCCAGCGCGTCTAGCGGATACAATGAGCAGTTCTTC. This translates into CASASSGYNEQFF.